This TCR beta chain emerged from a study of CD8 T cells in Susac syndrome. CDR1 and CDR2 (germline): SQVTM, ANQGSEA. This CDR3 spans 12 amino acids. V was shortened by 8 bases and J by 10 bases, with 18 bases between the two germline ends. Random hexamers were used to reverse transcribe the RNA input (roughly 0.5 to 1 ug). Using its own MiXCR run on the immunoSEQ multiplex PCR reads, TCRdb lists one record per CDR3 protein. The repertoire includes fewer than 250,000 distinct CDR3 sequences, 93% of them detected once, and around 0.1% sits in the top ten. The rearrangement joins TRBV29-1 to TRBJ2-1, with D maybe TRBD2 (7 bases). This clonotype was sampled from a human donor in good health. Specimen: CD4+ T cells from PBMCs. The CDR3 DNA reads as TGCAGCTACAGGGAGGGGCCGGAAGAGCAGTTCTTC. Amino acid sequence: CSYREGPEEQFF.